This T cell receptor beta chain was identified in a study of response to subunit inactivated influenza vaccine. This clonotype was observed a handful of times. Its antigen is as yet unknown. TCRdb fed the RT-PCR reads into MiXCR, producing one record per CDR3 protein. The sample includes approximately 520,000 distinct CDR3 sequences, about 17% of them seen just once. Whole-study findings and limits: Seasonal influenza vaccination, on each occasion, was suggested by the authors to recruit few new T cells.

CDR3 length: 12 residues. Germline lookup yields CDR1 MDHEN and CDR2 SYDVKM. V was clipped by 6 bases and J by 4 bases, with 10 bases between them. The chain has TRBV28 and TRBJ2-7; D is unclear. Sequenced material: CD4+ T cells sorted from PBMCs, taken less than 30 months after vaccination. The origin of this receptor is a man aged 50-75 years who received an inactivated influenza vaccine. The CDR3, as DNA: TGTGCCAGCAGCTCCATTAAGTACGAGCAGTACTTC. Encoded protein: CASSSIKYEQYF.